A single sample is the source of the 2 T cell receptor beta chains below, sequenced in a study of T cells in Graves' hyperthyroidism and ophthalmopathy. Using RNA transcripts as the source, TCR beta CDR3 regions were amplified. The HTBI primer set served for first-round RT-PCR of the TCR CDR3. TCRdb itself ran the multiplex PCR reads through MiXCR, one entry per CDR3 protein. The sample comprises around 500,000 distinct CDR3 sequences, less than 15% of which are singletons, and around 13% rests with the top ten. The source material was blood. These receptors were obtained from a woman aged 40 to 55 with Graves' hyperthyroidism.

This clonotype was counted many times. The V call is TRBV27, the J call TRBJ2-3; 8 nucleotides agree with TRBD2. CDR3 size: 18 residues. Germline CDR1 is MNHEY and CDR2 is SMNVEV (reference sequence). V shed 6 bases, J shed 1 base, and the junction held 15 bases outside the gene matches. The chain's CDR3 is CASSLTSGRVYGTDTQYF. In DNA form, the CDR3 reads TGTGCCAGCAGCTTAACCAGCGGGAGAGTCTACGGCACAGATACGCAGTATTTT.

In this sample, this clonotype turned up many times. This chain links TRBV2 with TRBJ1-5, with D perhaps matching TRBD1 (6 bases). V dropped 3 bases and J dropped 1 base, with 10 bases sitting between them. The CDR3 spans 15 residues. CDR1 is SNHLY, CDR2 FYNNEI, per germline. CDR3 in amino acids: CASSEWGHSNQPQHF. In DNA, the CDR3 is TGTGCCAGCAGTGAGTGGGGGCACAGCAATCAGCCCCAGCATTTT.